Given below is one T cell receptor (beta chain) in context. No antigen is known for it. Time point here: pretreatment peripheral blood. The J segment lost 4 bases and the V segment lost 5 bases, leaving 6 bases of the junction unmatched. CDR1 and CDR2 from the germline V gene are SGHVS and FQNEAQ. The CDR3 contains 14 residues. Data came from immunoSEQ multiplex PCR; TCRdb stores just in-frame clones and leaves some out. The sample consists of roughly 63,000 clones, more than 80% of them appearing once. This sample was included in a study of PD-L1 blockade in urothelial cancer. Notes on the study in general: Pretreatment TCR clonality in blood under the median foretold superior survival.

Sequencing was performed on PBMCs, taken around atezolizumab (anti-PD-L1) treatment. This sequence originates from a man between 65 and 85 years old with urothelial cancer. The chain carries TRBV7-8 and TRBJ1-1; 8 bases match TRBD1. The CDR3 is CASSVTGEGTEAFF. The CDR3 bases are TGTGCCAGCAGCGTGACAGGGGAGGGCACTGAAGCTTTCTTT.